This T cell receptor beta chain was sequenced in a study of T cell responses to AZD1222 COVID-19 vaccine. Findings and limits, study-wide: The study reported that nearly half of spike-specific TCRs target unmutated variant regions.

In its sample, this clone was seen once. The antigen is not known. V was clipped by 1 base and J by 3 bases, with 15 bases between them. CDR3 length: 17 residues. Germline V gene lookup returns CDR1 KGHDR and CDR2 SFDVKD. Clones were sequenced by immunoSEQ multiplex PCR, and TCRdb holds only the in-frame ones, with some missing. The sample has around 100,000 clones, 88% seen once. Sequenced material: peripheral blood, taken on day 0 of AZD1222 vaccination. The chain joins TRBV24-1 to TRBJ2-1; D gene ambiguous. The clonotype comes from an adult in good health. This CDR3 reads CATSDLGGINFYNEQFF. The CDR3 DNA sequence: TGTGCCACCAGTGATTTAGGTGGGATAAATTTCTACAATGAGCAGTTCTTC.